The source of this TCR beta chain is a study of blood T cell repertoires in COVID-19. Across the whole study: Material from acute and convalescent COVID-19 was sourced from the United States, Italy and Spain.

This CDR3 region has 16 residues. Germline CDR1 and CDR2: SGHDT and YYEEEE. With V trimmed by 0 bases and J by 4 bases, 6 bases remained unmatched. In the study's own analysis: Estimated nucleated cell counts came from reference gene primer amplification. TCRdb's copy holds only in-frame clones and misses some; the assay was immunoSEQ multiplex PCR. The DNA gave D and trimming, while V, J and clone size come from that table. The table records roughly 220,000 clones, around three quarters of them present only once. V gene TRBV5-6 combines with J gene TRBJ2-3, with TRBD2 matching 9 bases. The TCR was taken from a woman aged 70 to 79 with acute or convalescent COVID-19. Sequencing was done on a sample of peripheral blood. The CDR3 DNA sequence: TGTGCCAGCAGCTTGGATATAGCGGGAGTGTCAGATACGCAGTATTTT. It specifies CASSLDIAGVSDTQYF. Complete variable domain (other parts from reference TRBV5-6 and TRBJ2-3): DAGVTQSPTHLIKTRGQQVTLRCSPKSGHDTVSWYQQALGQGPQFIFQYYEEEERQRGNFPDRFSGHQFPNYSSELNVNALLLGDSALYLCASSLDIAGVSDTQYFGPGTRLTVL.